This TCR beta chain was found in a study of blood T cell repertoires in COVID-19. As for the study in general: Specimens from acute and convalescent COVID-19 originated in the United States, Italy and Spain. In each case, the material was cDNA or gDNA derived from T cells, B-cell-depleted T cells, or PBMCs.

Per the study methods: Researchers report that nucleated cell counts were estimated from reference gene primer amplification. The table came from immunoSEQ multiplex PCR; TCRdb's copy has only in-frame clones and leaves some out. Clonal size and the V and J genes are those of that table, whereas D and trimming came from the DNA. The sample lists 68,000 or so clones, 90% occurring once. The Seattle site enrolled patients during active infection and followed them longitudinally. Germline V gene sequence: CDR1 MDHEN, CDR2 SYDVKM. V was clipped by 3 bases and J by 0 bases; unmatched bases: 7. This CDR3 has 16 amino acids.

Sequences were obtained from peripheral blood. This rearrangement joins TRBV28 to TRBJ1-1; 7 positions match TRBD1. The origin of this receptor is a man aged 50 to 59 with COVID-19, enrolled during active disease. As DNA, the CDR3 is TGTGCCAGCAGTTTGCCCCGACAGGGAATGAACACTGAAGCTTTCTTT. It specifies CASSLPRQGMNTEAFF.